The source of this TCR beta chain is a study of human T cells and chemical hapten exposure. Turning to the study itself: Slight volume differences across pooled libraries mainly accounted for varying per-sample TCR yields.

This clonotype was observed a few times. Its antigen is unidentified. In the study's own analysis: A per-sample median of 95,638 TCRs was observed, with counts ranging from roughly 23,224 to 700,000. One entry per CDR3 protein results from TCRdb running MiXCR on the RACE reads. The V and J calls and clone size are TCRdb's, not the authors'. The sample includes 180,000 or so distinct CDR3 sequences, about a fifth of them seen just once. Study-wide results and limits: No shift was seen in TCRs above 1 in 1000 frequency with DPC sensitization.

Documented time point: patch test 1, 2 weeks after DPC sensitization. Treatment meaning: therapeutic diphenylcyclopropenone sensitization with weekly scalp DPC. Sequencing was performed on whole blood, taken in connection with sensitization to the hapten diphenylcyclopropenone (DPC). The sequence was collected from a woman in her forties or fifties with alopecia areata. Some clones in this sample may be carry-over from other donors' samples.

The CDR3, as DNA: TGCAGCGTTGACGGACTGGCCCAAGAGACCCAGTACTTC. Its protein is CSVDGLAQETQYF. This chain links TRBV29-1 with TRBJ2-5, with D tentatively TRBD2 (5 bases). Germline lookup yields CDR1 SQVTM and CDR2 ANQGSEA. The CDR3 sequence is 13 residues long. Trimming removed 3 bases from V and 1 base from J, with 9 bases in between.